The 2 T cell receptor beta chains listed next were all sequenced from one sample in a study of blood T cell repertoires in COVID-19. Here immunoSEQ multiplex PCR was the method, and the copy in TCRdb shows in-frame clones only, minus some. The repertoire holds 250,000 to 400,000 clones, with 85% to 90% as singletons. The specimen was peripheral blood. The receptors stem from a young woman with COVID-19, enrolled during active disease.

DNA for the CDR3: TGTGCCAGCAGTCCTAGCGACTTAGGGGCCTACGAGCAGTACTTC. It specifies CASSPSDLGAYEQYF. The V call is TRBV27, the J call TRBJ2-7, with D maybe TRBD2 (6 bases). The CDR3 runs 15 residues. Germline values: CDR1 MNHEY, CDR2 SMNVEV (reference sequence). Trimming removed 5 bases at V and 2 bases at J, with 16 bases between.

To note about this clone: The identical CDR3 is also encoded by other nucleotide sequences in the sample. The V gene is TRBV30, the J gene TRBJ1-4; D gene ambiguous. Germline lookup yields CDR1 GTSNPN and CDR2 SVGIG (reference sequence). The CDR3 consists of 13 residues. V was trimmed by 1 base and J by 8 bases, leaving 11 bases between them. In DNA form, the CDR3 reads TGTGCCTGGAGTGGGGGTGGAGGCGAAAAACTGTTTTTT. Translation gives CAWSGGGGEKLFF.